The entry that follows covers one T cell receptor beta chain sequence. This record comes from a study of blood T cell repertoires in COVID-19. The age range of participants was about 18 to 95 years, with residence in about two dozen US areas. In the authors' workflow: Reference gene primer amplification in the assay estimated nucleated cell counts. Assay used: immunoSEQ multiplex PCR; TCRdb lists only in-frame clones, some missing. D and trimming were read from the DNA, whereas the V and J calls and clone size are those reported in that table. The data contain roughly 230,000 clones, 70% to 90% of them singletons. Germline CDR1 and CDR2: SNHLY and FYNNEI. The V gene end was trimmed by 5 bases and the J gene end by 5 bases; junction bases not matched to a gene: 5. CDR3 length equals 15 residues.

The TCR sequence derives from a woman in her forties or fifties who had been exposed to COVID-19. The chain is built from TRBV2 and TRBJ2-1; 11 bases are a match to TRBD2. The sequenced sample was PBMCs or T cells enriched from blood (not recorded which). This chain's CDR3 is CASSQLAGEHNEQFF. The CDR3 nucleotides are TGTGCCAGCAGTCAACTAGCGGGGGAACACAATGAGCAGTTCTTC.